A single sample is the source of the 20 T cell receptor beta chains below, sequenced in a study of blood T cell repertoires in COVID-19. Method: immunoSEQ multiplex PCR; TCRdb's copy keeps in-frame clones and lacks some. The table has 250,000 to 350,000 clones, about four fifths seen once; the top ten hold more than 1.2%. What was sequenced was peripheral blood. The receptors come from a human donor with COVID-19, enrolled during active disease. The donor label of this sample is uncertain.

CDR3 DNA sequence: TGTGCCTGGAGCCGGGTCAAGGGGGCCCTGATCAACACTGAAGCTTTCTTT. Translation gives CAWSRVKGALINTEAFF. V usage is TRBV30 and J usage is TRBJ1-1, with 7 bases fitting TRBD1. V dropped 3 bases and J dropped 2; count of bases not matched to a gene: 15. Germline loops: CDR1 GTSNPN, CDR2 SVGIG (reference sequence). The CDR3 is 17 amino acids. Supplemented by reference TRBV30 and TRBJ1-1, the full variable domain reads SQTIHQWPATLVQPVGSPLSLECTVEGTSNPNLYWYRQAAGRGLQLLFYSVGIGQISSEVPQNLSASRPQDRQFILSSKKLLLSDSGFYLCAWSRVKGALINTEAFFGQGTRLTVV.

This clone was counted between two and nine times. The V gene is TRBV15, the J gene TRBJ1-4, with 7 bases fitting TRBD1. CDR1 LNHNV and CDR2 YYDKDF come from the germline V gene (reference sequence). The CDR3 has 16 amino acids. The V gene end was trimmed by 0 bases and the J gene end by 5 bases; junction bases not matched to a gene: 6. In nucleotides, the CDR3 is TGTGCCACCAGCAGAGACCCGGACAGGCTGAATGAAAAACTGTTTTTT. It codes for CATSRDPDRLNEKLFF.

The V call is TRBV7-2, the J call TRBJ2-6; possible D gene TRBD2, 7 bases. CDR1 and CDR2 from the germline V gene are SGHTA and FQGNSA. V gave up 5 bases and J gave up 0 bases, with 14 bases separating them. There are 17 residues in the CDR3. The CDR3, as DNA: TGTGCCAGCAGCGCGAGGGGGGGTACCTCTGGGGCCAACGTCCTGACTTTC. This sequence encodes CASSARGGTSGANVLTF.

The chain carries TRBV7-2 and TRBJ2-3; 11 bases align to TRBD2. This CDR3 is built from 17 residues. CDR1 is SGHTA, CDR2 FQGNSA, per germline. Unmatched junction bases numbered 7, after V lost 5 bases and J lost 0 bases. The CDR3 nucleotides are TGTGCCAGCAGCCCCTTTAGCGGGAGGGTAAGCACAGATACGCAGTATTTT. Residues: CASSPFSGRVSTDTQYF.

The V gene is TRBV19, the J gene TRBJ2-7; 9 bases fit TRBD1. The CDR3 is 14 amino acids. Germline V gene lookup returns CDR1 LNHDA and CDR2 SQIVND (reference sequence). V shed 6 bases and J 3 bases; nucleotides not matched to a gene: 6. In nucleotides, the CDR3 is TGTGCCAGTAGGCCGGGACAGGGACTCTACGAGCAGTACTTC. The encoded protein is CASRPGQGLYEQYF.

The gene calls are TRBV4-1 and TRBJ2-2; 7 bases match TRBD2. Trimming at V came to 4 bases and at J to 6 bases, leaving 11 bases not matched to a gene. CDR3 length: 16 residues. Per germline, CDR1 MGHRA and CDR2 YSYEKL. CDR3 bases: TGCGCCAGCAGCCTCCGTTTCGGGACTACAGCCGGGGAGCTGTTTTTT. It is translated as CASSLRFGTTAGELFF.

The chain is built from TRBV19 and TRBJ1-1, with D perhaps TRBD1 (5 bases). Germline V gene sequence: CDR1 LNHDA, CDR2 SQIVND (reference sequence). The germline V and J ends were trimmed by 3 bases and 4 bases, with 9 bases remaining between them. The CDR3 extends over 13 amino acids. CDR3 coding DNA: TGTGCCAGTAGTATGGGGCGGGGCACTGAAGCTTTCTTT. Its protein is CASSMGRGTEAFF.

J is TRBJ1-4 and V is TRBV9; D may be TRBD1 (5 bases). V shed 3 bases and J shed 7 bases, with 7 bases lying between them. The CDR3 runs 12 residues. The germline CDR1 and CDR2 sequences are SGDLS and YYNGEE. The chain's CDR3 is CASSGQSEKLFF. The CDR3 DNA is TGTGCCAGCAGCGGACAGAGTGAAAAACTGTTTTTT.

The CDR3 spells CASSSGQGDGYGYTF. CDR3 nucleotides: TGTGCCAGTAGTTCTGGACAGGGGGATGGCTATGGCTACACCTTC. The rearrangement joins TRBV19 to TRBJ1-2; 10 positions agree with TRBD1. V shed 5 bases, J shed 4 bases, and the junction held 7 bases outside the gene matches. CDR3 size: 15 residues. Germline V gene data show CDR1 as LNHDA and CDR2 as SQIVND (reference sequence).

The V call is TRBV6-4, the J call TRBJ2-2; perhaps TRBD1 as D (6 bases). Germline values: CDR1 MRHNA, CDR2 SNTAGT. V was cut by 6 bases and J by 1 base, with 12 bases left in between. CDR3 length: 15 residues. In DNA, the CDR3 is TGTGCCAGCAGCCCGACAGGACGGAACACCGGGGAGCTGTTTTTT. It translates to CASSPTGRNTGELFF.

CDR3 DNA: TGTGCCAGCATCGAGCAAGAGACCCAGTACTTC. Its protein is CASIEQETQYF. The gene calls are TRBV28 and TRBJ2-5; D ambiguous. CDR3 length: 11 residues. Trimming pared 7 bases from V and 2 bases from J, leaving 5 bases between. The V gene's germline CDR1 is MDHEN and CDR2 SYDVKM.

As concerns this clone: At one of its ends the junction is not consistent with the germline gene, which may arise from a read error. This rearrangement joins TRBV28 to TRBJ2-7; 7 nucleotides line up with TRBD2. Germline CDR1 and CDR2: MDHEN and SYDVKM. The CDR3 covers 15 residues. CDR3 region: CASSSLAGSSYEQYF. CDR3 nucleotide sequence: TGTGCCAGCAGTTCTTTAGCGGGCAGCTCCTACGAGCAGTATTTC.

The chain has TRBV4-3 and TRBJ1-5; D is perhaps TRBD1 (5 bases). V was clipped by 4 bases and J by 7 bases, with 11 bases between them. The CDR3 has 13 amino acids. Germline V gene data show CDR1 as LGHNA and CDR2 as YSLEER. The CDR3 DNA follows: TGCGCCAGCAGCCTCCAGGGCGACCAGCCCCAGCATTTT. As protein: CASSLQGDQPQHF.

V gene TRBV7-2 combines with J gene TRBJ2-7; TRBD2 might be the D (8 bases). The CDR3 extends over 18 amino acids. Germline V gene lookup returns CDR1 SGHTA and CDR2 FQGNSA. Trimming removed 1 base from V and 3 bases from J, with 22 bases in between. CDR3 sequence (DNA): TGTGCCAGCAGCTTAGTGGCAGGGGGGCTAGCGGGCAGCTACGAGCAGTACTTC. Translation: CASSLVAGGLAGSYEQYF.

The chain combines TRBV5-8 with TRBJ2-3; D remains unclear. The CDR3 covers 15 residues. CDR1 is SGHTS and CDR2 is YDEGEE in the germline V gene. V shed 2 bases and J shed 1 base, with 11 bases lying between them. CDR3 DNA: TGTGCCAGCAGCTTAGTTGGGCAGGGCACAGATACGCAGTATTTT. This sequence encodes CASSLVGQGTDTQYF.

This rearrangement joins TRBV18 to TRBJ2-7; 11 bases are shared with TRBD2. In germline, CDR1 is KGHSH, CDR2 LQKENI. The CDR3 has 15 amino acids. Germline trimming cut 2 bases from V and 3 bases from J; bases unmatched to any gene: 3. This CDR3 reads CASSPGLAGLYEQYF. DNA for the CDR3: TGTGCCAGCTCACCAGGACTAGCGGGTCTCTACGAGCAGTACTTC.

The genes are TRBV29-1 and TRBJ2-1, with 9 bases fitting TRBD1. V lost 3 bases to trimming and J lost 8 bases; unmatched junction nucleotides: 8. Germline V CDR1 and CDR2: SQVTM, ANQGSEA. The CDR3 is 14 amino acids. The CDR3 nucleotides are TGCAGCGTTGACTTGACAGGGGGTTCCTATGAGCAGTTCTTC. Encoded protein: CSVDLTGGSYEQFF.

CDR3 region: CASSRLAGSTDTQYF. The CDR3 DNA follows: TGTGCCAGCAGCCGACTAGCGGGAAGCACAGATACGCAGTATTTT. This sequence joins TRBV5-4 and TRBJ2-3; TRBD2 agrees at 11 bases. Losses at the gene ends were 4 bases for V and 0 bases for J; bases not matched to a gene: 1. The CDR3 has 15 residues. Germline assignment: CDR1 SGHNT and CDR2 YYREEE (reference sequence).

The CDR3 region is CASSLGLSGYNEQFF. CDR3 nucleotide sequence: TGTGCCAGCAGCTTGGGCCTGAGCGGTTACAATGAGCAGTTCTTC. This chain links TRBV7-2 with TRBJ2-1; tentatively, D is TRBD2 (5 bases). Germline lookup yields CDR1 SGHTA and CDR2 FQGNSA. The CDR3 length is 15 residues. V lost 3 bases to trimming and J lost 4 bases, with 13 bases between them.

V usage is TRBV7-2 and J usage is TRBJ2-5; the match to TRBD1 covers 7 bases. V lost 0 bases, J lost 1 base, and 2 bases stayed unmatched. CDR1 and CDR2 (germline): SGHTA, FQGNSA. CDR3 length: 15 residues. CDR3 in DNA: TGTGCCAGCAGCTTAGCGGGGACAGTCCAAGAGACCCAGTACTTC. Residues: CASSLAGTVQETQYF.